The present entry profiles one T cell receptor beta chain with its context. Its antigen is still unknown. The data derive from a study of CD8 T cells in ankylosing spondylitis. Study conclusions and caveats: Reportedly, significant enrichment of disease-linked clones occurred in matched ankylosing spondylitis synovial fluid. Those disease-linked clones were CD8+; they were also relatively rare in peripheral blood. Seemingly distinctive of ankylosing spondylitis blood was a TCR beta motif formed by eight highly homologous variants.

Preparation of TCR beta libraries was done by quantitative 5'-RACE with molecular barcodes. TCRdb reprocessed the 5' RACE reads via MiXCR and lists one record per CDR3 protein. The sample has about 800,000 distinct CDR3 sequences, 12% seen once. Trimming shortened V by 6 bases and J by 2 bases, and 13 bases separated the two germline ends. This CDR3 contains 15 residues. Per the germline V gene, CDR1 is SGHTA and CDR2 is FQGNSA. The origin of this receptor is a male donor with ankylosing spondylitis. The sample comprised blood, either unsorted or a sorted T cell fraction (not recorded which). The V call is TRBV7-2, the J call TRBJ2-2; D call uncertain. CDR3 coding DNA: TGTGCCAGCAGTTATGACATCACCAACACCGGGGAGCTGTTTTTT. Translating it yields CASSYDITNTGELFF.